This T cell receptor (beta chain) stems from a study of cytomegalovirus exposure and HLA in healthy donors. Findings and limits, study-wide: In vitro data verified three CMV-associated chains as specific for CMV antigens. The majority of TCR sequences were rare, yet some public TCRs appeared in many donors.

With 1 base removed from V and 1 base from J, the gap between germline ends came to 7 bases. This CDR3 has 13 residues. The germline V gene has CDR1 GTSNPN and CDR2 SVGIG (reference sequence). The assay was immunoSEQ multiplex PCR, and TCRdb's table has in-frame clones only and misses some. The sample carries approximately 54,000 clones, 89% recorded once. Notes on this clone: Its antigen is unidentified.

The chain is built from TRBV30 and TRBJ2-5; TRBD1 is a possible D gene (5 bases). The TCR was taken from a woman aged 18-29 years in good health and CMV-seropositive. Sequenced input: PBMCs. CDR3 coding DNA: TGTGCCTGGAGTGGACAGACCCAAGAGACCCAGTACTTC. Protein: CAWSGQTQETQYF.